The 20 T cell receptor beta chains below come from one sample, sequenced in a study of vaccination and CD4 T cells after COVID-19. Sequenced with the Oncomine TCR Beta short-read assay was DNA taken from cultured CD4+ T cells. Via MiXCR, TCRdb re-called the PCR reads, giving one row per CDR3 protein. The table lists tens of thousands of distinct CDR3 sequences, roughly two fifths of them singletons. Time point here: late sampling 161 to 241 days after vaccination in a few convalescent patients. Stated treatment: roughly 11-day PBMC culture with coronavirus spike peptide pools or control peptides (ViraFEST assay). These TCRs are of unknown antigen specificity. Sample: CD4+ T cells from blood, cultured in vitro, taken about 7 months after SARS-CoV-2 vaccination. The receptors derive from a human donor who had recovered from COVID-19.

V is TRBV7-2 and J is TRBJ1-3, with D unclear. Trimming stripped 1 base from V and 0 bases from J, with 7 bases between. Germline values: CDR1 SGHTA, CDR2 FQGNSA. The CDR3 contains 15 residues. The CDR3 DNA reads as TGTGCCAGCAGCTTAGGACCAGGCTCTGGAAACACCATATATTTT. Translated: CASSLGPGSGNTIYF.

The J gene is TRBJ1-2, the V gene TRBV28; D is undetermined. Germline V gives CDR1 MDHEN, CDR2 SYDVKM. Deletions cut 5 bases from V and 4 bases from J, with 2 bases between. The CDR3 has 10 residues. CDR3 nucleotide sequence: TGTGCCAGCAGTGGCTATGGCTACACCTTC. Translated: CASSGYGYTF.

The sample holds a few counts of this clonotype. DNA of the CDR3: TGCAGTGCTAGTTTAGGATCCACAGATACGCAGTATTTT. Encoded protein: CSASLGSTDTQYF. V usage is TRBV20-1 and J usage is TRBJ2-3; D not certain. The germline V gene has CDR1 DFQATT and CDR2 SNEGSKA (reference sequence). The V gene lost 3 bases and the J gene lost 2 bases, with 9 bases spanning the gap. This CDR3 region has 13 residues.

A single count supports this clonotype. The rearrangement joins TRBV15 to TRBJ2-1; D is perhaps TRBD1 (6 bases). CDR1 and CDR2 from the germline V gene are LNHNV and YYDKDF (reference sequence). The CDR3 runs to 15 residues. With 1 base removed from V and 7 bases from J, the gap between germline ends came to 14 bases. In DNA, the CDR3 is TGTGCCACCAGCAGAGCAGGGGTTGCGGGTAATGAGCAGTTCTTC. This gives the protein CATSRAGVAGNEQFF.

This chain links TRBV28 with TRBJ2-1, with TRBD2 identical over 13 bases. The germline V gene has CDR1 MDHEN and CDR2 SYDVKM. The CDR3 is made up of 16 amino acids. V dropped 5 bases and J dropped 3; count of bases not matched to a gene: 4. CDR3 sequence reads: CASSPGTSGVYNEQFF. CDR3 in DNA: TGTGCCAGCAGTCCTGGGACTAGCGGGGTCTACAATGAGCAGTTCTTC.

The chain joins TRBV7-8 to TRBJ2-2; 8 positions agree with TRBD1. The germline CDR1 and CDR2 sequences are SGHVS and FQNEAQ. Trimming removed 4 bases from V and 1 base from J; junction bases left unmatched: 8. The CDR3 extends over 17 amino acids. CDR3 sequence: CASSYNPGQVNTGELFF. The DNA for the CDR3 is TGTGCCAGCAGCTATAATCCGGGACAGGTGAACACCGGGGAGCTGTTTTTT. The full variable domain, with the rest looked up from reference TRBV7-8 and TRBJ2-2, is GAGVSQSPRYKVAKRGQDVALRCDPISGHVSLFWYQQALGQGPEFLTYFQNEAQLDKSGLPSDRFFAERPEGSVSTLKIQRTQQEDSAVYLCASSYNPGQVNTGELFFGEGSRLTVL.

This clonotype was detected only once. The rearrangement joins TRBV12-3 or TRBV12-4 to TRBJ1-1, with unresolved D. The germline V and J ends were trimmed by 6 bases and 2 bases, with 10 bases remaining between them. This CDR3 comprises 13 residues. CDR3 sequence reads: CASRQLSNTEAFF. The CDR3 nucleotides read TGTGCCAGCAGGCAATTGAGTAACACTGAAGCTTTCTTT.

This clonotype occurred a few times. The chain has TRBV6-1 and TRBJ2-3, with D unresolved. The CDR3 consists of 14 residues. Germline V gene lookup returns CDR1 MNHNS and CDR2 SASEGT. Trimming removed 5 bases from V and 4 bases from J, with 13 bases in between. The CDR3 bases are TGTGCCAGCAGTACTGGGATCCATGCAGATACGCAGTATTTT. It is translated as CASSTGIHADTQYF.

CDR3: CASSQDRLAPYEQYF. Here the CDR3 DNA reads TGTGCCAGCAGCCAAGATCGACTAGCCCCCTACGAGCAGTACTTC. The chain recombines TRBV4-2 with TRBJ2-7; 7 bases match TRBD2. The CDR3 is 15 residues long. Trimming took 0 bases from V and 2 from J; bases not matched to a gene: 4. Germline CDR1 and CDR2: LGHNA and YNFKEQ.

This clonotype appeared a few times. CDR3 sequence reads: CASSLEQGAEQPQHF. The CDR3 nucleotides are TGTGCCAGCAGCTTAGAACAGGGGGCTGAACAGCCCCAGCATTTT. This sequence joins TRBV7-8 and TRBJ1-5, with 9 bases identical to TRBD1. This CDR3 has 15 residues. Germline values: CDR1 SGHVS, CDR2 FQNEAQ. The V and J ends lost 1 base and 7 bases, in that order; junction bases with no gene match: 5.

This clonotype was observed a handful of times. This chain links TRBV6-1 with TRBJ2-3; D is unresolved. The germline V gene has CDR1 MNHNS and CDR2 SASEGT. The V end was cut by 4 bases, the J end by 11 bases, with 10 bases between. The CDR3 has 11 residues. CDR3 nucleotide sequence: TGTGCCAGCAGTGCAACTTTAAAGCAGTATTTT. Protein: CASSATLKQYF.

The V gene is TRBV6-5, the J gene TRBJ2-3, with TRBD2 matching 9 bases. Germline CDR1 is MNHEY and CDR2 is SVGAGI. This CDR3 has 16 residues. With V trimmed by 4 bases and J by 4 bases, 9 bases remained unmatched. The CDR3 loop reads CASSSDPSGDPDTQYF. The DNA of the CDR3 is TGTGCCAGCAGTTCCGACCCTAGCGGGGACCCAGATACGCAGTATTTT.

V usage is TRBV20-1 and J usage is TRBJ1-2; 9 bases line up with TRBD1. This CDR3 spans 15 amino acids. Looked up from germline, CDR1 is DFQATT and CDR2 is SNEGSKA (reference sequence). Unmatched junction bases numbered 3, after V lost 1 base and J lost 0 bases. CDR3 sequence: CSARGRTGANYGYTF. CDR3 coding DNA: TGCAGTGCTAGAGGCCGGACAGGGGCTAACTATGGCTACACCTTC.

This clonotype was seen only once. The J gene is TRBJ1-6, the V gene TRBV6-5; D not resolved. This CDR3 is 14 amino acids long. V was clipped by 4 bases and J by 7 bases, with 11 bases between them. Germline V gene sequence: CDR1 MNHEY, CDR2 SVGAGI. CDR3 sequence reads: CASSLVSENSPLHF. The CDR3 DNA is TGTGCCAGCAGTTTGGTGTCAGAAAATTCACCCCTCCACTTT.

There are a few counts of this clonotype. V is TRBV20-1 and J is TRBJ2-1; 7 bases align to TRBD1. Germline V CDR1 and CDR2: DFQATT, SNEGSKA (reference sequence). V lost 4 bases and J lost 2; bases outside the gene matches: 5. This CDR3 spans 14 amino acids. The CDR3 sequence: CSATYRGTYNEQFF. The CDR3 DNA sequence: TGCAGTGCTACATACAGGGGAACCTACAATGAGCAGTTCTTC.

CDR3 sequence (DNA): TGTGCCACCAGCGGCAGGGTCAATCAGCCCCAGCATTTT. Protein sequence: CATSGRVNQPQHF. The chain links TRBV15 to TRBJ1-5; TRBD1 might be the D (5 bases). The germline V and J ends were trimmed by 5 bases and 3 bases, with 8 bases remaining between them. Germline CDR1 and CDR2: LNHNV and YYDKDF (reference sequence). The CDR3 is 13 residues long.

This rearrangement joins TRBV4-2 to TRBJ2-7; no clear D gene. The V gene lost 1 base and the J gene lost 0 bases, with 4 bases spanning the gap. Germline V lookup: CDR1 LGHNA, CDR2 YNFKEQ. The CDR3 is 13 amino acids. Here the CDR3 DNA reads TGTGCCAGCAGCCAAGCCCCCTCCTACGAGCAGTACTTC. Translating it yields CASSQAPSYEQYF.

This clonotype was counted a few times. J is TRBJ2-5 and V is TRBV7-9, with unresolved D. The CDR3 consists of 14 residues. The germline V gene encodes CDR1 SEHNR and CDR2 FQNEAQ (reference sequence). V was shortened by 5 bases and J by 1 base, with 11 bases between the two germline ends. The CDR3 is CASSIKLGQETQYF. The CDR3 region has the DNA TGTGCCAGCAGCATAAAGTTGGGCCAAGAGACCCAGTACTTC.

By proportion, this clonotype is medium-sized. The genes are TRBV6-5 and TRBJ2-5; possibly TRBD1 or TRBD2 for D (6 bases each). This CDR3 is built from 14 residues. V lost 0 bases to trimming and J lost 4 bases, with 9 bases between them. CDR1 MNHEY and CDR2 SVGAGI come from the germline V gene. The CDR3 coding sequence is TGTGCCAGCAGTTACTCGAGGGGGGTAGAGACCCAGTACTTC. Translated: CASSYSRGVETQYF.

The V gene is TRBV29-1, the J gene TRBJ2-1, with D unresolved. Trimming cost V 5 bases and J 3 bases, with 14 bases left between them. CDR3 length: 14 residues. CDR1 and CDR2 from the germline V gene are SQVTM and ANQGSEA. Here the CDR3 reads CSVRALAGYNEQFF. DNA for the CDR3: TGCAGCGTTCGAGCTTTAGCTGGCTACAATGAGCAGTTCTTC.